The clone carrying this T cell receptor (beta chain) was recorded at least ten times. The sample belongs to a study of metastatic and nonmetastatic thyroid tumors. TCRdb reanalyzed the PCR reads via MiXCR. The profile shows about 40,000 clones, 15% to 20% of them singletons. There were no patients who had received any treatment before thyroid surgery. The CDR3 is made up of 12 amino acids. The V gene lost 6 bases and the J gene lost 3 bases, with 8 bases spanning the gap. This sequence joins TRBV12-3 or TRBV12-4 and TRBJ1-1; D unclear. The material sequenced was blood. The sequence derives from a female donor with papillary thyroid cancer or a benign thyroid nodule (not recorded which). Some clones in this sample may be carry-over from other donors' samples. The DNA of the CDR3 is TGTGCCAGCAGCCTGGTCTACACTGAAGCTTTCTTT. This sequence encodes CASSLVYTEAFF.